This entry is about one T cell receptor beta chain. One Seattle source followed patients from active infection through their disease course. This entry is derived from a study of blood T cell repertoires in COVID-19. Study background: Sites in the United States, Italy and Spain provided acute and convalescent COVID-19 samples. T cells, B-cell-depleted T cells, or PBMCs provided the cDNA or gDNA that served as material.

The CDR3 totals 15 residues. With V trimmed by 4 bases and J by 7 bases, 10 bases remained unmatched. Per germline, CDR1 SEHNR and CDR2 FQNEAQ (reference sequence). Data came from immunoSEQ multiplex PCR; TCRdb stores just in-frame clones and leaves some out. The data contain 250,000 to 300,000 clones, 90% to 95% of them singletons. The V call is TRBV7-9, the J call TRBJ2-3; TRBD2 matches at 8 bases. Sample: peripheral blood. This clonotype was obtained from a woman in her 30s with COVID-19, enrolled during active disease. CDR3 region: CASSSGLASLYTQYF. CDR3 sequence (DNA): TGTGCCAGCAGCTCCGGACTAGCTTCTTTGTATACGCAGTATTTT.